Presented here are 13 T cell receptor beta chains from one specimen sequenced in a study of OX40 agonist ivuxolimab in advanced cancers. Data came from immunoSEQ multiplex PCR; TCRdb stores just in-frame clones and leaves some out. The data hold about 80,000 clones, with almost 85% observed a single time. Here the sequenced sample was CD4+ or CD8+ T cells sorted from blood, taken in a trial of the OX40 agonist ivuxolimab. Receptors were obtained from an adult with an advanced solid tumor such as melanoma, head and neck, liver or kidney cancer.

The chain joins TRBV5-6 to TRBJ2-3; the match to TRBD1 covers 9 bases. J was trimmed by 5 bases and V by 4 bases; bases with no gene match: 8. Per germline, CDR1 SGHDT and CDR2 YYEEEE. The CDR3 contains 15 residues. This CDR3 reads CASSLRTGAVDTQYF. For the CDR3, the DNA is TGTGCCAGCAGCCTACGGACAGGGGCCGTAGATACGCAGTATTTT.

The V and J genes are TRBV19 and TRBJ2-3, with TRBD1 as a possible D gene (5 bases). Germline CDR1 reads LNHDA; CDR2 reads SQIVND (reference sequence). The V end was cut by 0 bases, the J end by 7 bases, with 11 bases between. The CDR3 sequence is 14 residues long. CDR3 residues: CASSIDRQTHTQYF. The CDR3 DNA follows: TGTGCCAGTAGTATAGATCGACAGACTCATACGCAGTATTTT.

The rearrangement links TRBV6-6 to TRBJ1-5; D is undetermined. The length of the CDR3 is 12 residues. CDR1 MNHNY and CDR2 SVGAGI come from the germline V gene (reference sequence). Trimming cost V 7 bases and J 2 bases, with 6 bases left between them. The CDR3 nucleotides read TGTGCCAGCAACAGCCGCAATCAGCCCCAGCATTTT. Translating gives CASNSRNQPQHF.

The V gene is TRBV7-8, the J gene TRBJ2-1; 8 nucleotides agree with TRBD2. Germline CDR1 reads SGHVS; CDR2 reads FQNEAQ. The trim removed 6 bases at V and 5 bases at J, leaving 12 bases unmatched. The CDR3 spans 16 residues. Here the CDR3 reads CASRTHREGLDNEQFF. CDR3 in DNA: TGTGCCAGCAGAACTCATCGGGAGGGCCTCGACAATGAGCAGTTCTTC.

This chain connects TRBV19 to TRBJ2-2, with 7 bases identical to TRBD1. The germline V gene encodes CDR1 LNHDA and CDR2 SQIVND (reference sequence). Germline trimming cut 6 bases from V and 3 bases from J; bases unmatched to any gene: 4. This CDR3 contains 14 residues. CDR3 bases: TGTGCCAGTAGGACAGGGTCGGACACCGGGGAGCTGTTTTTT. It translates to CASRTGSDTGELFF.

The chain links TRBV5-6 to TRBJ2-7, with TRBD2 matching over 14 bases. This CDR3 comprises 15 residues. V was clipped by 0 bases and J by 6 bases; unmatched bases: 2. The V gene's germline CDR1 is SGHDT and CDR2 YYEEEE. In nucleotides, the CDR3 is TGTGCCAGCAGCTTGGGGGGACTAGCGGGAGCCGAGCAGTACTTC. Translating it yields CASSLGGLAGAEQYF.

J is TRBJ2-7 and V is TRBV19; D is perhaps TRBD1 (6 bases). V dropped 8 bases and J dropped 2 bases, with 19 bases sitting between them. This CDR3 has 15 amino acids. Germline lookup yields CDR1 LNHDA and CDR2 SQIVND (reference sequence). Here the CDR3 reads CASSVDSETTYEQYF. As DNA, the CDR3 is TGTGCCAGTTCGGTGGACAGTGAGACGACCTACGAGCAGTACTTC.

This sequence joins TRBV27 and TRBJ1-1; 7 positions match TRBD1. CDR1 and CDR2 from the germline V gene are MNHEY and SMNVEV (reference sequence). CDR3 length: 16 residues. J gave up 0 bases and V 3 bases, and 7 bases lay outside the gene matches. The CDR3, as DNA: TGTGCCAGCAGTTTTGGCCCTGGGACAGTGAACACTGAAGCTTTCTTT. Translated: CASSFGPGTVNTEAFF.

This sequence joins TRBV10-3 and TRBJ2-5; 7 nucleotides agree with TRBD1. V shed 5 bases and J 1 base; nucleotides not matched to a gene: 7. Germline V gene lookup returns CDR1 ENHRY and CDR2 SYGVKD. This CDR3 contains 15 residues. Here the CDR3 reads CAISYLRTGQETQYF. The CDR3 region has the DNA TGTGCCATCAGTTATTTAAGGACAGGCCAAGAGACCCAGTACTTC.

The V and J genes are TRBV25-1 and TRBJ1-4; D possibly corresponds to TRBD1 (5 bases). CDR1 and CDR2 from the germline V gene are MGHDK and SYGVNS. This CDR3 is 13 amino acids long. V was shortened by 2 bases and J by 8 bases, with 9 bases between the two germline ends. The CDR3 DNA follows: TGTGCCAGCAGTGAACAGGGAAAGGAAAAACTGTTTTTT. Translation gives CASSEQGKEKLFF. Based on the CDR3 plus reference TRBV25-1 and TRBJ1-4, the full variable domain is EADIYQTPRYLVIGTGKKITLECSQTMGHDKMYWYQQDPGMELHLIHYSYGVNSTEKGDLSSESTVSRIRTEHFPLTLESARPSHTSQYLCASSEQGKEKLFFGSGTQLSVL.

V usage is TRBV27 and J usage is TRBJ2-4, with no clear D. V shed 5 bases and J shed 7 bases, with 21 bases lying between them. The CDR3 contains 16 residues. The germline CDR1 and CDR2 sequences are MNHEY and SMNVEV (reference sequence). For the CDR3, the DNA is TGTGCCAGCAGTCCGTGGACGGGTAACCCCCCCAACATTCAGTACTTC. Translated, it gives CASSPWTGNPPNIQYF.

The V and J genes are TRBV5-1 and TRBJ1-1; 8 bases are a match to TRBD1. CDR1 and CDR2 (germline): SGHRS, YFSETQ. The CDR3 length is 13 residues. Trimming at V came to 2 bases and at J to 4 bases, leaving 1 base not matched to a gene. The DNA of the CDR3 is TGCGCCAGCAGCTTTGACAGGGGCACTGAAGCTTTCTTT. Amino acids: CASSFDRGTEAFF.

The gene calls are TRBV27 and TRBJ2-1, with 8 bases identical to TRBD2. From germline, CDR1 is MNHEY and CDR2 SMNVEV (reference sequence). Trimming at V came to 6 bases and at J to 10 bases, leaving 8 bases not matched to a gene. This CDR3 has 13 amino acids. The CDR3 coding sequence is TGTGCCAGCAGGACCTCTGGCGGGAGGGAGCAGTTCTTC. Protein product: CASRTSGGREQFF.